This T cell receptor (beta chain) emerged from a study of T cell responses to AZD1222 COVID-19 vaccine. Notes on this clone: Its antigen is unidentified.

TCRdb keeps only in-frame clones here, not all; method: immunoSEQ multiplex PCR. The profile shows about 180,000 clones, about 90% of them singletons. Analyses pooled second doses at about 4 or about 12 weeks. Notes on the study in general: Clonal diversity was possibly underestimated; the donors were predominantly white British and more often female. Reportedly, nearly half of unique spike TCRs recognized epitopes outside B.1.351/B.1.1.7 mutations. Baseline antibody screening turned up just six or seven seropositive AZD1222 recipients.

V gave up 6 bases and J gave up 4 bases, with 18 bases separating them. Germline-derived CDR1 and CDR2 are LNHDA and SQIVND (reference sequence). The CDR3 runs to 15 residues. The sample in question was peripheral blood, obtained 28 days after the second AZD1222 dose. This clonotype was sampled from an adult who received the AZD1222 COVID-19 vaccine. This chain uses TRBV19 with TRBJ1-1; D might be TRBD1 (5 bases). The CDR3 nucleotides read TGTGCCAGTAGCCAGGTGAAGGGGACCGGCACTGAAGCTTTCTTT. Its protein is CASSQVKGTGTEAFF.